A single TCR beta chain is shown here with its context. Its target is unknown. The data stem from a study of T-cell reconstitution after alpha-beta-depleted transplantation in children. Whole-study findings and limits: Newly produced T cells mostly provided counts and TCRbeta diversity after one year, as hyperexpanded clones declined. Reportedly, only several hundred clones from non-depleted graft cells drove alpha-beta T-cell counts at about two months.

Preparation of the TCRbeta library used unique molecular identifiers. MiXCR was run by TCRdb on the PCR reads, yielding one entry per CDR3 protein. This table has more than 200,000 distinct CDR3 sequences, 20% to 30% appearing once. Trimming stripped 3 bases from V and 0 bases from J, with 15 bases between. The germline gives CDR1 LNHDA, CDR2 SQIVND (reference sequence). The CDR3 has 17 residues. The chain is built from TRBV19 and TRBJ1-5; D is unresolved. The receptor was isolated from a female patient aged 2-9 years who had a stem cell transplant for congenital amegakaryocytic thrombocytopenia, so the T cells may come from the graft donor. Specimen: PBMCs, mostly from graft donor cells, collected 360 days after TCRalphabeta/CD19-depleted stem cell transplant. CDR3 region: CASSIGPFDYSNQPQHF. The CDR3 nucleotides read TGTGCCAGTAGTATCGGACCGTTCGACTATAGCAATCAGCCCCAGCATTTT. Combining the CDR3 with reference TRBV19 and TRBJ1-5 gives the whole variable domain DGGITQSPKYLFRKEGQNVTLSCEQNLNHDAMYWYRQDPGQGLRLIYYSQIVNDFQKGDIAEGYSVSREKKESFPLTVTSAQKNPTAFYLCASSIGPFDYSNQPQHFGDGTRLSIL.